The 17 T cell receptor beta chains below all came from one sample that was sequenced in a study of response to subunit inactivated influenza vaccine. TCRdb ran MiXCR on the RT-PCR reads and lists one entry per CDR3 protein. The sample shows hundreds of thousands of distinct CDR3 sequences, around 11% of them seen only once. These data were likewise used in another study, on T cells expressing NK-cell markers. That report adds: UMI-tagged 5'RACE template switching yielded the TCR beta cDNA.

The source was PBMCs from blood, collected on the day of vaccination. The receptors come from a man aged 50-59 years who received an inactivated influenza vaccine.

V and J are TRBV24-1 and TRBJ2-1, with 8 bases matching TRBD2. The CDR3 sequence is 15 residues long. Trimming at V came to 4 bases and at J to 6 bases, leaving 7 bases not matched to a gene. Germline-derived CDR1 and CDR2 are KGHDR and SFDVKD. CDR3 protein: CATSDFPGGGNEQFF. The DNA of the CDR3 is TGTGCCACCAGTGACTTCCCGGGAGGGGGCAATGAGCAGTTCTTC.

In this sample, this clonotype turned up a few times. V is TRBV6-2 or TRBV6-3 and J is TRBJ2-3; 8 bases are a match to TRBD2. V was pared by 6 bases and J by 6 bases, with 11 bases of the junction left unmatched. This CDR3 has 15 residues. Germline V CDR1 and CDR2: MNHEY, SVGEGT. The CDR3, as DNA: TGTGCCAGCAGAAACCGCGGGGGGCCAAGGGATACGCAGTATTTT. Encoded protein: CASRNRGGPRDTQYF.

The chain has TRBV18 and TRBJ1-1; D unclear. Trimming left V 2 bases short and J 2 bases short, with 12 bases between. This CDR3 has 15 amino acids. Germline V lookup: CDR1 KGHSH, CDR2 LQKENI. Here the CDR3 DNA reads TGTGCCAGCTCACCATATAGGGTTGGAAACACTGAAGCTTTCTTT. Translation: CASSPYRVGNTEAFF.

The rearrangement uses TRBV5-6 and TRBJ1-2; 9 bases are shared with TRBD1. The CDR3 extends over 15 amino acids. Germline trimming cut 2 bases from V and 5 bases from J; bases unmatched to any gene: 7. Germline V gene lookup returns CDR1 SGHDT and CDR2 YYEEEE. The CDR3 sequence: CASSFGTGFGYGYTF. The CDR3 DNA follows: TGTGCCAGCAGCTTCGGGACAGGGTTCGGGTATGGCTACACCTTC.

The CDR3 DNA is TGTGCCAGCAGCTTAGGTAACCATCAGCCCCAGCATTTT. It codes for CASSLGNHQPQHF. This chain uses TRBV7-2 with TRBJ1-5; D gene unclear. V shed 1 base and J shed 5 bases, with 6 bases lying between them. The CDR3 is made up of 13 amino acids. Germline-derived CDR1 and CDR2 are SGHTA and FQGNSA.

This clonotype came up a few times. The J gene is TRBJ1-1, the V gene TRBV7-2; 8 bases line up with TRBD1. The CDR3 has 13 amino acids. V lost 2 bases and J lost 10; bases outside the gene matches: 6. Germline CDR1 and CDR2: SGHTA and FQGNSA. The CDR3 coding sequence is TGTGCCAGCAGCTTAAGCGCAGGGGGCTCAGCTTTCTTT. As protein: CASSLSAGGSAFF.

This clonotype was detected a few times. This chain joins TRBV7-9 and TRBJ2-7; 7 bases align to TRBD1. This CDR3 comprises 15 residues. Germline V gives CDR1 SEHNR, CDR2 FQNEAQ (reference sequence). V lost 4 bases and J lost 4; bases outside the gene matches: 10. The CDR3 sequence: CASSSFNTGAYEQYF. The CDR3 coding sequence is TGTGCCAGCAGCTCCTTTAATACAGGGGCATACGAGCAGTACTTC.

The chain recombines TRBV28 with TRBJ2-4, with 15 positions matching TRBD2. Germline CDR1 reads MDHEN; CDR2 reads SYDVKM. The V gene end was trimmed by 5 bases and the J gene end by 5 bases; junction bases not matched to a gene: 4. CDR3 length: 16 residues. The CDR3 spells CASSTRTSGRENIQYF. The CDR3 DNA is TGTGCCAGCAGTACCAGGACTAGCGGGAGGGAAAACATTCAGTACTTC.

Here the CDR3 reads CASSQDPGGLYEQYF. The CDR3 DNA reads TGCGCCAGCAGCCAAGATCCAGGGGGCCTCTACGAGCAGTACTTC. This rearrangement joins TRBV4-3 to TRBJ2-7; 8 bases are shared with TRBD1. CDR1 LGHNA and CDR2 YSLEER come from the germline V gene. Unmatched junction bases numbered 4, after V lost 0 bases and J lost 3 bases. The CDR3 extends over 15 amino acids.

The rearrangement uses TRBV5-6 and TRBJ1-1; D is unclear. CDR1 SGHDT and CDR2 YYEEEE come from the germline V gene. The V gene lost 1 base and the J gene lost 4 bases, with 8 bases spanning the gap. The CDR3 spans 13 residues. CDR3: CASSLMLLTEAFF. Here the CDR3 DNA reads TGTGCCAGCAGCTTGATGCTACTCACTGAAGCTTTCTTT.

This clonotype has more than one count but fewer than ten. The J gene is TRBJ1-2, the V gene TRBV5-1, with D unclear. CDR1 SGHRS and CDR2 YFSETQ come from the germline V gene. The ends were cut back, 5 bases at V and 4 bases at J, with 15 bases in the middle. CDR3 length equals 14 residues. The CDR3 sequence: CASRISSGVYGYTF. In nucleotides, the CDR3 is TGCGCCAGCAGAATTTCTTCTGGGGTCTATGGCTACACCTTC.

This clonotype was observed a few times. The rearrangement uses TRBV18 and TRBJ2-7; D gene ambiguous. V dropped 6 bases and J dropped 0 bases, with 15 bases sitting between them. Per germline, CDR1 KGHSH and CDR2 LQKENI. The CDR3 length is 15 residues. The CDR3 nucleotides are TGTGCCAGCTCCCCGCGTCAGGAAAGCTCCTACGAGCAGTACTTC. Translation: CASSPRQESSYEQYF. The complete variable domain, with remaining parts taken from reference TRBV18 and TRBJ2-7, reads NAGVMQNPRHLVRRRGQEARLRCSPMKGHSHVYWYRQLPEEGLKFMVYLQKENIIDESGMPKERFSAEFPKEGPSILRIQQVVRGDSAAYFCASSPRQESSYEQYFGPGTRLTVT.

This clonotype was observed a handful of times. The rearrangement joins TRBV28 to TRBJ2-3; 11 bases fit TRBD2. The germline V gene has CDR1 MDHEN and CDR2 SYDVKM. The CDR3 consists of 18 residues. J gave up 4 bases and V 1 base, and 10 bases lay outside the gene matches. In DNA form, the CDR3 reads TGTGCCAGCAGTTTATTGGGTAGCGGGAGGGCCGGGGCAGATACGCAGTATTTT. Amino acids: CASSLLGSGRAGADTQYF.

This clonotype was detected only a few times. The chain is built from TRBV20-1 and TRBJ2-3; TRBD2 agrees at 7 bases. The ends lost 0 bases at V and 2 bases at J; junction bases unmatched: 5. CDR3 length: 15 amino acids. From germline, CDR1 is DFQATT and CDR2 SNEGSKA (reference sequence). The CDR3 loop is CSARESSGNTDTQYF. CDR3 DNA sequence: TGCAGTGCTAGAGAATCTAGCGGTAACACAGATACGCAGTATTTT.

This clonotype turned up a few times. This chain connects TRBV3-1 to TRBJ2-1; 10 nucleotides match TRBD2. Germline trimming cut 1 base from V and 7 bases from J; bases unmatched to any gene: 7. The CDR3 extends over 16 amino acids. CDR1 is LGHDT, CDR2 YNNKEL, per germline (reference sequence). The CDR3 region has the DNA TGTGCCAGCAGCCAAGCAAGCGGGGGGGCCGGTAATGAGCAGTTCTTC. This codes for CASSQASGGAGNEQFF.

The chain combines TRBV6-2 or TRBV6-3 with TRBJ2-3; tentatively, D is TRBD1 (5 bases). This CDR3 is built from 15 residues. Germline CDR1 and CDR2: MNHEY and SVGEGT. Trimming shortened V by 7 bases and J by 2 bases, and 16 bases separated the two germline ends. The CDR3 DNA reads as TGTGCCAGCAAACCAGTAGGGGCGACCACAGATACGCAGTATTTT. It yields the protein CASKPVGATTDTQYF.

This clonotype was counted a few times. The chain joins TRBV29-1 to TRBJ2-1; TRBD2 matches 8 bases. The CDR3 is made up of 17 amino acids. Per the germline V gene, CDR1 is SQVTM and CDR2 is ANQGSEA. V trimming: 4 bases; J trimming: 0 bases; junction bases outside the gene matches: 11. The CDR3 sequence is CSVGPILREVSYNEQFF. Here the CDR3 DNA reads TGCAGCGTTGGACCCATCCTGCGGGAGGTCTCCTACAATGAGCAGTTCTTC.